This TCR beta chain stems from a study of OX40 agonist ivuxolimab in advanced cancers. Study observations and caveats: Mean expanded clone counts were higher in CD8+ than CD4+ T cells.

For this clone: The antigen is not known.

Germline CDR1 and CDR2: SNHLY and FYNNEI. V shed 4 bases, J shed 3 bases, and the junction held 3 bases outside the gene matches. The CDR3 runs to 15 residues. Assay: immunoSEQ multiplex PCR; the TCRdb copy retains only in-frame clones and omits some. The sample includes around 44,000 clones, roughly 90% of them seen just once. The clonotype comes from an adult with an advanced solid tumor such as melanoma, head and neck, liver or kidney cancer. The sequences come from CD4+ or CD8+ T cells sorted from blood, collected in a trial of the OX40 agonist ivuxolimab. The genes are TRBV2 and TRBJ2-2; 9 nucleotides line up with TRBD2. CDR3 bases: TGTGCCAGCAGTGCGGCTAGCGGGGACACCGGGGAGCTGTTTTTT. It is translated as CASSAASGDTGELFF. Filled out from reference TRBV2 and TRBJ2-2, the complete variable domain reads EPEVTQTPSHQVTQMGQEVILRCVPISNHLYFYWYRQILGQKVEFLVSFYNNEISEKSEIFDDQFSVERPDGSNFTLKIRSTKLEDSAMYFCASSAASGDTGELFFGEGSRLTVL.